Shown below are 17 T cell receptor beta chains from a single sample sequenced in a study of blood T cell repertoires in COVID-19. Clones were read by immunoSEQ multiplex PCR, and TCRdb kept only the in-frame ones, dropping some. The repertoire holds around 180,000 clones, with about 84% as singletons. The sequenced sample consisted of PBMCs or T cells enriched from blood (not recorded which). The receptors were sampled from a man aged 45-60 years who had recovered from COVID-19.

The rearrangement uses TRBV11-2 and TRBJ2-2, with 7 bases fitting TRBD1. CDR3 length equals 16 residues. Looked up from germline, CDR1 is SGHAT and CDR2 is FQNNGV. V shed 2 bases, J shed 5 bases, and the junction held 8 bases outside the gene matches. The CDR3 DNA follows: TGTGCCAGCAGCTTATTTAAGGGGGCGCGAACCGGGGAGCTGTTTTTT. Its translation: CASSLFKGARTGELFF.

The rearrangement joins TRBV5-1 to TRBJ1-5, with D perhaps matching TRBD1 (6 bases). Germline values: CDR1 SGHRS, CDR2 YFSETQ. This CDR3 is 15 amino acids long. Trimming left V 0 bases short and J 2 bases short, with 9 bases between. Here the CDR3 reads CASSLGEGGNQPQHF. CDR3 DNA sequence: TGCGCCAGCAGCTTGGGAGAGGGGGGCAATCAGCCCCAGCATTTT.

This clone came up a few times. This chain connects TRBV10-3 to TRBJ1-3, with a weak D call TRBD1 (5 bases). V dropped 2 bases and J dropped 2 bases, with 16 bases sitting between them. The germline V gene encodes CDR1 ENHRY and CDR2 SYGVKD. The CDR3 has 17 amino acids. The CDR3 spells CAISELKRGGTGNTIYF. The CDR3 coding sequence is TGTGCCATCAGTGAGCTTAAGCGCGGGGGGACTGGAAACACCATATATTTT.

The V gene is TRBV7-3, the J gene TRBJ1-6, with no clear D. This CDR3 contains 15 residues. The germline CDR1 and CDR2 sequences are SGHTA and FQGTGA. The V end was cut by 2 bases, the J end by 7 bases, with 12 bases between. In nucleotides, the CDR3 is TGTGCCAGCAGCTTAGGTCCCAAGCGGAATTCACCCCTCCACTTT. Its translation is CASSLGPKRNSPLHF.

V usage is TRBV11-2 and J usage is TRBJ1-1; 10 bases fit TRBD1. The CDR3 runs to 16 residues. The V gene's germline CDR1 is SGHAT and CDR2 FQNNGV. The V and J ends lost 4 bases and 3 bases, in that order; junction bases with no gene match: 8. CDR3 in DNA: TGTGCCAGCAGCTCTCCCCGGACAGGGGGTTACACTGAAGCTTTCTTT. Translated: CASSSPRTGGYTEAFF. Looking up the rest from reference TRBV11-2 and TRBJ1-1 gives the full variable domain: EAGVAQSPRYKIIEKRQSVAFWCNPISGHATLYWYQQILGQGPKLLIQFQNNGVVDDSQLPKDRFSAERLKGVDSTLKIQPAKLEDSAVYLCASSSPRTGGYTEAFFGQGTRLTVV.

The CDR3 DNA reads as TGTGCCAGCAGTGAAGTTGGAGGGATCGGCTCTGGCTACACCTTC. Amino acid sequence: CASSEVGGIGSGYTF. The chain recombines TRBV6-1 with TRBJ1-2; D remains ambiguous. The CDR3 is 15 residues long. Per the germline V gene, CDR1 is MNHNS and CDR2 is SASEGT. Trimming cost V 1 base and J 7 bases, with 16 bases left between them.

The rearrangement uses TRBV2 and TRBJ1-1, with D hard to call. Trimming removed 10 bases at V and 3 bases at J, with 15 bases between. The CDR3 contains 13 residues. Germline loops: CDR1 SNHLY, CDR2 FYNNEI. The CDR3 nucleotides read TGTGCCAACTCTCGAGCTCGGGACACTGAAGCTTTCTTT. Its translation: CANSRARDTEAFF.

A single count supports this clone. The V and J genes are TRBV2 and TRBJ1-5, with unresolved D. Deletions cut 4 bases from V and 2 bases from J, with 9 bases between. Germline V gene data show CDR1 as SNHLY and CDR2 as FYNNEI. The CDR3 is 14 residues long. The CDR3 loop is CASSAGYGNQPQHF. CDR3 in DNA: TGTGCCAGCAGTGCCGGGTATGGCAATCAGCCCCAGCATTTT.

The DNA for the CDR3 is TGTGCCAGCAGCCAAGGTGACACCGGCCGTTCACCCCTCCACTTT. Translating gives CASSQGDTGRSPLHF. The chain has TRBV3-1 (or the pseudogene TRBV3-2) and TRBJ1-6; no clear D. This CDR3 is 15 amino acids long. Germline loops: CDR1 LGHDT, CDR2 YNNKEL (reference sequence). Trimming removed 1 base from V and 9 bases from J, with 13 bases in between.

With respect to this clone: The sample holds other DNA sequences that translate to the same CDR3. The CDR3 DNA sequence: TGTGCCAGCAGTAAGGGGGCGGGCTATGGCTACACCTTC. The encoded protein is CASSKGAGYGYTF. J is TRBJ1-2 and V is TRBV9; 7 bases agree with TRBD1. V was pared by 5 bases and J by 4 bases, with 5 bases of the junction left unmatched. Looked up from germline, CDR1 is SGDLS and CDR2 is YYNGEE. The CDR3 spans 13 residues.

The chain joins TRBV5-4 to TRBJ1-1; D might be TRBD1 (5 bases). The CDR3 consists of 15 residues. Germline assignment: CDR1 SGHNT and CDR2 YYREEE (reference sequence). Trimming left V 1 base short and J 1 base short, with 11 bases between. CDR3 bases: TGTGCCAGCAGCTTGTTTGGGGCCCCGAACACTGAAGCTTTCTTT. It encodes CASSLFGAPNTEAFF.

The chain carries TRBV27 and TRBJ2-1; D unclear. Germline V gene lookup returns CDR1 MNHEY and CDR2 SMNVEV (reference sequence). This CDR3 is built from 13 residues. Trimming left V 0 bases short and J 13 bases short, with 13 bases between. DNA for the CDR3: TGTGCCAGCAGTTTATCCTCCCAGACACCTCAGTTCTTC. Encoded protein: CASSLSSQTPQFF.

For the CDR3, the DNA is TGTGCCAGCAGCCCATGGGACTACTCCTACGAGCAGTACTTC. Its translation is CASSPWDYSYEQYF. The chain combines TRBV5-6 with TRBJ2-7; 7 nucleotides match TRBD2. CDR1 is SGHDT, CDR2 YYEEEE, per germline. The ends lost 4 bases at V and 0 bases at J; junction bases unmatched: 4. The CDR3 has 14 amino acids. The entire variable domain, with the rest obtained from reference TRBV5-6 and TRBJ2-7, is as follows: DAGVTQSPTHLIKTRGQQVTLRCSPKSGHDTVSWYQQALGQGPQFIFQYYEEEERQRGNFPDRFSGHQFPNYSSELNVNALLLGDSALYLCASSPWDYSYEQYFGPGTRLTVT.

This clone was seen once. The rearrangement joins TRBV28 to TRBJ2-5; 11 nucleotides align to TRBD1. Germline loops: CDR1 MDHEN, CDR2 SYDVKM. V gave up 2 bases and J gave up 5 bases; unmatched junction bases: 1. The CDR3 loop spans 14 amino acids. CDR3 in DNA: TGTGCCAGCAGTTTACGGGACAGGGGGGAGACCCAGTACTTC. Encoded protein: CASSLRDRGETQYF. The full variable domain, in which reference TRBV28 and TRBJ2-5 provide the parts outside the CDR3, is DVKVTQSSRYLVKRTGEKVFLECVQDMDHENMFWYRQDPGLGLRLIYFSYDVKMKEKGDIPEGYSVSREKKERFSLILESASTNQTSMYLCASSLRDRGETQYFGPGTRLLVL.

This clone occurred a few times. This chain links TRBV9 with TRBJ2-5, with a possible D match to TRBD1 (6 bases). Trimming removed 0 bases at V and 4 bases at J, with 10 bases between. The CDR3 length is 14 residues. Germline lookup yields CDR1 SGDLS and CDR2 YYNGEE. CDR3 amino acids: CASSVGGRGETQYF. The CDR3 coding sequence is TGTGCCAGCAGCGTAGGAGGCAGGGGAGAGACCCAGTACTTC.

The chain uses TRBV5-6 and TRBJ1-5, with TRBD1 matching over 9 bases. CDR1 is SGHDT, CDR2 YYEEEE, per germline. The length of the CDR3 is 17 residues. Losses at the gene ends were 2 bases for V and 1 base for J; bases not matched to a gene: 7. The DNA of the CDR3 is TGTGCCAGCAGCTTACAACCGGGACAGGGAAGCAATCAGCCCCAGCATTTT. This sequence encodes CASSLQPGQGSNQPQHF.

The rearrangement links TRBV16 to TRBJ1-1; 10 positions match TRBD1. Trimming cost V 4 bases and J 8 bases; bases outside gene matches: 10. This CDR3 has 15 amino acids. CDR1 is KGHSY and CDR2 is FQNENV in the germline V gene. CDR3 protein: CASSPSYPGQGEAFF. CDR3 DNA sequence: TGTGCCAGCAGCCCCTCGTACCCGGGACAGGGGGAAGCTTTCTTT.